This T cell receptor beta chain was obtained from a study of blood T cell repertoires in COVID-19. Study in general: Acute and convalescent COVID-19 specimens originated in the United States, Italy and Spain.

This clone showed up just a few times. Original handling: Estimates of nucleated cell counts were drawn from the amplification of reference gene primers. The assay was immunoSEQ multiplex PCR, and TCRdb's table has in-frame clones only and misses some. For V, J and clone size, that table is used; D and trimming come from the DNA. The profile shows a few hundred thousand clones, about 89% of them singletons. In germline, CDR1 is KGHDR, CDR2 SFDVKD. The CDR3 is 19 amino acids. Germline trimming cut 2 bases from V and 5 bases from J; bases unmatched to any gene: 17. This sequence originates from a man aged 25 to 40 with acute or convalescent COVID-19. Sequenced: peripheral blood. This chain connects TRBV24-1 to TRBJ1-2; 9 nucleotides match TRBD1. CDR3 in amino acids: CATSDSDRGSGTWTYGYTF. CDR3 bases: TGTGCCACCAGTGATTCGGACAGGGGTTCGGGAACTTGGACTTATGGCTACACCTTC.